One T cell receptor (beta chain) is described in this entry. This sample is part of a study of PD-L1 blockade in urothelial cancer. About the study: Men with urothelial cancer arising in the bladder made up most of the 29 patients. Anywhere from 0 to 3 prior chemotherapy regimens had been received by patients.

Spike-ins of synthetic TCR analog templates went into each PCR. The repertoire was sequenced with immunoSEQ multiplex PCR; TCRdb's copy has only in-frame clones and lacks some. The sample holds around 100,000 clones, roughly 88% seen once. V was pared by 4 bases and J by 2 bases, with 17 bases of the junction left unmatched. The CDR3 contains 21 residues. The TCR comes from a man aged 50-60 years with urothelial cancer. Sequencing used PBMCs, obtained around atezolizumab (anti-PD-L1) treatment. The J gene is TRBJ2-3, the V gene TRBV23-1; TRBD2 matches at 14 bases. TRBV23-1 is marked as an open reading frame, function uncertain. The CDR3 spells CASSLDSTGLAGVEFTDTQYF. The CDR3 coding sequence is TGCGCCAGCAGTCTTGACAGTACGGGACTAGCGGGAGTTGAGTTCACAGATACGCAGTATTTT.